These 13 T cell receptor beta chains were all obtained from the same sample, sequenced in a study of shared T cell receptors in the human thymus. Clones were sequenced by immunoSEQ multiplex PCR, and TCRdb holds only the in-frame ones, with some missing. The sample includes 500,000 to 850,000 clones, roughly 86% of them seen just once. The sample also formed part of further work on human thymus T cells.

The sequencing sample was made of thymocytes. All receptors derive from a boy under two years old with a congenital heart defect.

DNA of the CDR3: TGTGCCAGCAGCTTACGACTAGCGGGACTCTACGAGCAGTACTTC. Protein sequence: CASSLRLAGLYEQYF. V is TRBV7-2 and J is TRBJ2-7; 11 nucleotides match TRBD2. Trimming took 2 bases from V and 3 from J; bases not matched to a gene: 3. The CDR3 runs 15 residues. CDR1 and CDR2 from the germline V gene are SGHTA and FQGNSA. The full variable domain, in which reference TRBV7-2 and TRBJ2-7 provide the parts outside the CDR3, is GAGVSQSPSNKVTEKGKDVELRCDPISGHTALYWYRQSLGQGLEFLIYFQGNSAPDKSGLPSDRFSAERTGGSVSTLTIQRTQQEDSAVYLCASSLRLAGLYEQYFGPGTRLTVT.

The rearrangement joins TRBV27 to TRBJ1-3; 7 positions match TRBD1. CDR1 is MNHEY, CDR2 SMNVEV, per germline (reference sequence). V was clipped by 5 bases and J by 0 bases; unmatched bases: 4. The CDR3 spans 15 residues. The CDR3 DNA is TGTGCCAGCAGTCTGACAGGGTCCTCTGGAAACACCATATATTTT. Its protein product is CASSLTGSSGNTIYF.

The chain uses TRBV4-3 and TRBJ2-7, with D maybe TRBD1 (6 bases). Trimming took off 0 bases at V and 2 bases at J, with 14 bases between the two ends. This CDR3 comprises 16 residues. Germline V lookup: CDR1 LGHNA, CDR2 YSLEER. In nucleotides, the CDR3 is TGCGCCAGCAGCCAAGATAGTACGGGACAAACCTACGAGCAGTACTTC. It specifies CASSQDSTGQTYEQYF.

The gene calls are TRBV9 and TRBJ2-3; D gene ambiguous. The V and J ends lost 0 bases and 3 bases respectively, with 8 bases between them. From germline, CDR1 is SGDLS and CDR2 YYNGEE. The CDR3 runs 14 residues. CDR3 amino acids: CASSVGSETDTQYF. The CDR3 region has the DNA TGTGCCAGCAGCGTAGGATCCGAGACAGATACGCAGTATTTT.

V is TRBV14 and J is TRBJ1-2; the match to TRBD1 covers 7 bases. There are 16 residues in the CDR3. After removal of 1 base from V and 8 bases from J, the junction contained 13 bases not matched to a gene. Germline V gene data show CDR1 as SGHDN and CDR2 as FVKESK. The CDR3 loop reads CASSQVDKDRSKGYTF. For the CDR3, the DNA is TGTGCCAGCAGCCAAGTAGATAAGGACAGGAGCAAAGGCTACACCTTC.

The genes are TRBV27 and TRBJ1-5, with a tentative D call TRBD1 (6 bases). This CDR3 has 17 residues. Trimming left V 5 bases short and J 1 base short, with 18 bases between. Looked up from germline, CDR1 is MNHEY and CDR2 is SMNVEV (reference sequence). The CDR3 region has the DNA TGTGCCAGCAGTCTGTCACAGGGACCAAAAAGCAATCAGCCCCAGCATTTT. It specifies CASSLSQGPKSNQPQHF.

The V call is TRBV30, the J call TRBJ2-3; TRBD1 matches 11 bases. Trimming took 2 bases from V and 4 from J; bases not matched to a gene: 5. This CDR3 is built from 15 residues. CDR1 is GTSNPN and CDR2 is SVGIG in the germline V gene (reference sequence). The CDR3 DNA is TGTGCCTGGAGTCGGGACAGGGGGTCACCAGATACGCAGTATTTT. Amino acids: CAWSRDRGSPDTQYF.

The genes are TRBV27 and TRBJ2-5; the D gene is possibly TRBD1 (5 bases). CDR3 length equals 12 residues. Per germline, CDR1 MNHEY and CDR2 SMNVEV (reference sequence). With 4 bases removed from V and 3 bases from J, the gap between germline ends came to 6 bases. The DNA of the CDR3 is TGTGCCAGCAGTTCGACAGAAGAGACCCAGTACTTC. Amino acids: CASSSTEETQYF.

This chain links TRBV7-9 with TRBJ2-3; the D gene is possibly TRBD2 (5 bases). V was shortened by 0 bases and J by 0 bases, with 13 bases between the two germline ends. This CDR3 is 17 amino acids long. Germline V gene sequence: CDR1 SEHNR, CDR2 FQNEAQ (reference sequence). The DNA for the CDR3 is TGTGCCAGCAGCTTAGCGGTGGAGACTACTAGCACAGATACGCAGTATTTT. Translation gives CASSLAVETTSTDTQYF.

The V and J genes are TRBV10-2 and TRBJ2-7, with D perhaps matching TRBD2 (7 bases). The V end was cut by 0 bases, the J end by 2 bases, with 20 bases between. Germline-derived CDR1 and CDR2 are WSHSY and SAAADI. This CDR3 has 18 residues. CDR3 sequence: CASSESTPGRGTTYEQYF. The CDR3 DNA is TGCGCCAGCAGTGAGTCGACCCCGGGGAGGGGGACAACCTACGAGCAGTACTTC.

Only a few counts were recorded for this clone. J is TRBJ2-2 and V is TRBV28; 7 nucleotides agree with TRBD1. V lost 5 bases, J lost 1 base, and 4 bases stayed unmatched. The CDR3 runs to 15 residues. Germline CDR1 is MDHEN and CDR2 is SYDVKM. The CDR3 DNA reads TGTGCCAGCAGTCCGGGACAGAGGAACACCGGGGAGCTGTTTTTT. Translated: CASSPGQRNTGELFF.

This clone showed up just once. The V call is TRBV6-1, the J call TRBJ1-1; D possibly corresponds to TRBD1 (6 bases). Germline V gives CDR1 MNHNS, CDR2 SASEGT. Trimming took off 2 bases at V and 8 bases at J, with 12 bases between the two ends. This CDR3 comprises 13 residues. The CDR3 loop reads CASSETQGSEAFF. The CDR3 bases are TGTGCCAGCAGTGAAACCCAGGGGTCAGAAGCTTTCTTT.

The sample holds a few counts of this clone. This chain links TRBV14 with TRBJ1-4; 9 bases are shared with TRBD1. Germline CDR1 is SGHDN and CDR2 is FVKESK. The V segment lost 4 bases and the J segment 6 bases; nucleotides outside the gene matches: 6. This CDR3 is 15 amino acids long. CDR3 protein: CASSLLGTGHEKLFF. CDR3 in DNA: TGTGCCAGCAGCCTACTCGGGACAGGGCATGAAAAACTGTTTTTT.